This is a list of T cell receptor beta chains from one sample in a study of cytomegalovirus exposure and HLA in healthy donors. Data came from immunoSEQ multiplex PCR; TCRdb stores just in-frame clones and leaves some out. Found here are 90,000 or so clones, 70% to 75% of them singletons; the top ten hold approximately 16%. The sample consisted of PBMCs. Receptor source: a woman aged 18-35 years in good health and CMV-seropositive. Both conserved end residues are part of each CDR3. Size is stated for part of the rows, as once, few or many counts, or as a class when the clone is expanded.

size: .
J: TRBJ2-5
V: TRBV27
CDR3: CASSYRETQYF

size: .
J: TRBJ2-1
V: TRBV2
CDR3: CASGGSGRYRNEQFF

size: .
J: TRBJ2-4
V: TRBV7-8
CDR3: CASSLQHRLATKNIQYF

size: .
J: TRBJ2-3
V: TRBV27
CDR3: CASSSLGLARTDTQYF

size: .
J: TRBJ1-6
V: TRBV7-2
CDR3: CASSPYRQGSNSPLHF

size: .
J: TRBJ1-2
V: TRBV30
CDR3: CAWMLGPANYGYTF

size: .
J: TRBJ1-1
V: TRBV7-2
CDR3: CASSRGGHRNTEAFF

size: .
J: TRBJ2-4
V: TRBV5-4
CDR3: CASSPGTAGASNIQYF

size: .
J: TRBJ2-7
V: TRBV27
CDR3: CASSLWGGSEQYF

size: .
J: TRBJ1-6
V: TRBV14
CDR3: CASQGNRLDSPLHF

size: .
J: TRBJ1-6
V: TRBV6-5
CDR3: CASSYGQGLEPPLHF

size: once
J: TRBJ1-1
V: TRBV4-1
CDR3: CASSWEGTTEAFF

size: few
J: TRBJ2-2
V: TRBV4-3
CDR3: CASSQFRGENTGELFF

size: .
J: TRBJ1-1
V: TRBV6-5
CDR3: CASSYSRGDTEAFF

size: many
J: TRBJ2-1
V: TRBV6-4
CDR3: CASSGLAGNNEQFF

size: .
J: TRBJ2-3
V: TRBV9
CDR3: CASSVGAGPTDTQYF

size: .
J: TRBJ2-7
V: TRBV9
CDR3: CASSAEGPGQGSSYYEQYF

size: .
J: TRBJ1-5
V: TRBV7-9
CDR3: CASSLGQGNQPQHF

size: once
J: TRBJ1-3
V: TRBV15
CDR3: CATKGGSGNTIYF

size: .
J: TRBJ2-3
V: TRBV7-3
CDR3: CASREGGRTDTQYF

size: .
J: TRBJ2-3
V: TRBV9
CDR3: CASSAPTSGGTSTDTQYF

size: .
J: TRBJ1-6
V: TRBV6-5
CDR3: CASSYSEGFSISPLHF

size: .
J: TRBJ2-3
V: TRBV9
CDR3: CASSVGGITDTQYF

size: .
J: TRBJ2-2
V: TRBV6-5
CDR3: CASSRAAEGTGELFF

size: .
J: TRBJ2-3
V: TRBV5-6
CDR3: CASSSLEGSGADTQYF

size: .
J: TRBJ1-5
V: TRBV29-1
CDR3: CSVQTGGSNQPQHF

size: once
J: TRBJ2-5
V: TRBV10-3
CDR3: CAISESGGPPATQYF

size: .
J: TRBJ1-4
V: TRBV6-6
CDR3: CASIGQLSEKLFF

size: .
J: TRBJ1-1
V: TRBV4-2
CDR3: CASSQGQGDTEAFF

size: .
J: TRBJ2-3
V: TRBV7-6
CDR3: CASSKTGLRTDTQYF

size: .
J: TRBJ2-7
V: TRBV11-3
CDR3: CASSSGSYEQYF

size: .
J: TRBJ2-5
V: TRBV11-3
CDR3: CASSPGLFKEETQYF

size: .
J: TRBJ2-1
V: TRBV5-1
CDR3: CASSLNVANEQFF

size: .
J: TRBJ2-3
V: TRBV14
CDR3: CASSRTTPAGTDTQYF

size: .
J: TRBJ2-7
V: TRBV28
CDR3: CASRGGAGEQYF

size: .
J: TRBJ2-1
V: TRBV14
CDR3: CASSQDLGSLRGNEQFF